This T cell receptor beta chain was identified in a study of T cells in localized non-small cell lung cancer. Study results and limitations: Only one tumor region was sequenced, so heterogeneity remains possible. A median approximately 57 of the top 100 tumor clones appeared in adjacent lung.

The germline V and J ends were trimmed by 7 bases and 3 bases, with 19 bases remaining between them. Germline V CDR1 and CDR2: WSHSY, SAAADI. The CDR3 runs 17 residues. The table came from immunoSEQ multiplex PCR; TCRdb's copy has only in-frame clones and leaves some out. Of 30,000 or so clones listed, around 93% were seen once; the top ten hold about 4.4%. As regards this clone: The antigen remains undetermined.

The chain employs TRBV10-2 and TRBJ1-6, with D tentatively TRBD1 (6 bases). The TCR was taken from a woman aged 35-75 years with stage III lung adenocarcinoma. The sequencing here drew on peripheral blood mononuclear cells, taken before any cancer treatment. DNA for the CDR3: TGCGCCAGCACCCCGCAAACAGGGACTTTCTATAATTCACCCCTCCACTTT. The encoded protein is CASTPQTGTFYNSPLHF.